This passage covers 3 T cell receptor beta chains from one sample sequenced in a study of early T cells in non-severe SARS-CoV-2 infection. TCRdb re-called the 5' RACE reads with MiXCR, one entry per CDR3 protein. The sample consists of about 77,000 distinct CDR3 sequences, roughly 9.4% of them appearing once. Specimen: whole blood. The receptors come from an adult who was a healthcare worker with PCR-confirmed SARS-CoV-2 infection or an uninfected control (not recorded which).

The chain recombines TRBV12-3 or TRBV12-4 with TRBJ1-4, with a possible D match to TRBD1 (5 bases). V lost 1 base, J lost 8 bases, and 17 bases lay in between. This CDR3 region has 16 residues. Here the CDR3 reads CASSLGLAGLQEKLFF. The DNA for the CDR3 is TGTGCCAGCAGTTTAGGGTTGGCAGGGTTACAAGAAAAACTGTTTTTT.

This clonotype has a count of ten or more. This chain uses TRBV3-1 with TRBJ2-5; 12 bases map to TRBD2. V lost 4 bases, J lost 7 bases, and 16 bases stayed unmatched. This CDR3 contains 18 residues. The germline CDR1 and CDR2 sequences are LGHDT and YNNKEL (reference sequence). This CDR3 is CASSRRSPRLAGVWTQYF. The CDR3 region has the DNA TGTGCCAGCAGCCGCAGGTCCCCCAGACTAGCGGGAGTTTGGACCCAGTACTTC.

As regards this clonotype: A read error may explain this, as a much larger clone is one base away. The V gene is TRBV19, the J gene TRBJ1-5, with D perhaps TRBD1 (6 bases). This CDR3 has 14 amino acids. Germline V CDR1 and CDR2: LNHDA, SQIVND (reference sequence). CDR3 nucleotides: TGTGCCAGTACCGCGCAGGGGCGCAATCAGCCCCAGCGTTTT. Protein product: CASTAQGRNQPQRF.